This T cell receptor (beta chain) was recovered during a study of identical twins. The study's findings and limits: An excess of low generation probability was shown by twin-shared out-of-frame alpha sequences.

MiXCR was run by TCRdb on the 5' RACE reads, yielding one entry per CDR3 protein. Among approximately 240,000 distinct CDR3 sequences, over 13% were seen once, and the ten largest hold approximately 9.3%. For this clonotype: Its target is not known.

Sequenced: memory (CD45RO+) T cells sorted from blood. This clonotype originated in a young woman in good health.

The CDR3 sequence is CARSITSGRTKAYNEQFF. In DNA, the CDR3 is TGTGCCAGAAGTATTACTAGCGGGAGAACGAAAGCCTACAATGAGCAGTTCTTC. This chain joins TRBV2 and TRBJ2-1, with TRBD2 matching 11 bases. The CDR3 covers 18 residues. The V and J ends lost 9 bases and 2 bases, in that order; junction bases with no gene match: 15. The germline V gene has CDR1 SNHLY and CDR2 FYNNEI.